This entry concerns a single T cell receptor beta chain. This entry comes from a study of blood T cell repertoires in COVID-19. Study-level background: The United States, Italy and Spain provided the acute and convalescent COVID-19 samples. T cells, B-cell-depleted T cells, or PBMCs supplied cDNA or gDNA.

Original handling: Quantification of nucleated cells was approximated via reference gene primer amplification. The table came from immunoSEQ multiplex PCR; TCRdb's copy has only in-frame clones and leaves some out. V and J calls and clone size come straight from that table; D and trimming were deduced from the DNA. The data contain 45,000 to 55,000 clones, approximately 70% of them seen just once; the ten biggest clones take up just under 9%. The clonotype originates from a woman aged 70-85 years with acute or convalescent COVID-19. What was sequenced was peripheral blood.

The CDR3 DNA is TGTGCCAGTAGTCCTCCGGACAGGGGGTATGGCTACACCTTC. Translating it yields CASSPPDRGYGYTF. The chain uses TRBV19 and TRBJ1-2, with 10 bases identical to TRBD1. Germline CDR1 reads LNHDA; CDR2 reads SQIVND (reference sequence). The J segment lost 5 bases and the V segment lost 5 bases, leaving 5 bases of the junction unmatched. The CDR3 is 14 residues long.